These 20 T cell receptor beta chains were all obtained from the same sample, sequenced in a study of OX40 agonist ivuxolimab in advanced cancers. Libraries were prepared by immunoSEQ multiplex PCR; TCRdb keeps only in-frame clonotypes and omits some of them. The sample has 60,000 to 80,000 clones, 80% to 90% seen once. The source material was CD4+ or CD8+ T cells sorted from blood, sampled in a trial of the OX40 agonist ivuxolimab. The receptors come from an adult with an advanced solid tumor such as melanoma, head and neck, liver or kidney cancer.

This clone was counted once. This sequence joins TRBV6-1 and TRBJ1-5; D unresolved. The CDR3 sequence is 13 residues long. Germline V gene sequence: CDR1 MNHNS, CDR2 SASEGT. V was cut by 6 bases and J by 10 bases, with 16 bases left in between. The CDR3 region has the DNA TGTGCCAGCAGACGAGACCCGCCGGCTCCCCAGCATTTT. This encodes CASRRDPPAPQHF.

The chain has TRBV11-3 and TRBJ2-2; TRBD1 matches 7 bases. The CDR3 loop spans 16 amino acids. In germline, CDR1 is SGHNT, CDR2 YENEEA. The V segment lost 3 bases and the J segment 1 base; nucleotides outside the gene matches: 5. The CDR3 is CASSFRTGRNTGELFF. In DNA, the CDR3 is TGTGCCAGCAGCTTCCGGACAGGAAGGAACACCGGGGAGCTGTTTTTT.

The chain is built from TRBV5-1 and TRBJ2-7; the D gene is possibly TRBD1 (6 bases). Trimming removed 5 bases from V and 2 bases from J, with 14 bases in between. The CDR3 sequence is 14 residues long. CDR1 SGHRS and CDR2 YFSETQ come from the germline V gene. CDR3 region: CASRADSGAYEQYF. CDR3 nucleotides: TGCGCCAGCAGGGCCGATTCAGGGGCCTACGAGCAGTACTTC.

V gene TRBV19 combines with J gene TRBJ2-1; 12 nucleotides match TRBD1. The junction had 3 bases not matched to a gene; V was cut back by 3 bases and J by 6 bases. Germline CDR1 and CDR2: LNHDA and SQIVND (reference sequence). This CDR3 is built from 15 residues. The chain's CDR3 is CASSIPGQGANEQFF. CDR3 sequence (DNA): TGTGCCAGTAGTATCCCGGGACAGGGGGCCAATGAGCAGTTCTTC.

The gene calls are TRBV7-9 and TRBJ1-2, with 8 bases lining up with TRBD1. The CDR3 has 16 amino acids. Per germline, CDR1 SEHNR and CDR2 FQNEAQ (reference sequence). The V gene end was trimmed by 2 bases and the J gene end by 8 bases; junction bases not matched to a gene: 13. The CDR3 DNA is TGTGCCAGCAGCTTATTCGGACAGGGAGAGCGCTGGGGCTACACCTTC. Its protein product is CASSLFGQGERWGYTF.

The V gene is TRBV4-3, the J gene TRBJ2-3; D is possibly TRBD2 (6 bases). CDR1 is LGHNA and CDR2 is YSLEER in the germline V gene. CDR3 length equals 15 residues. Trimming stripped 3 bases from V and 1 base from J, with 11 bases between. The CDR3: CASSHVGGGTDTQYF. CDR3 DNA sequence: TGCGCCAGCAGCCACGTGGGCGGGGGCACAGATACGCAGTATTTT.

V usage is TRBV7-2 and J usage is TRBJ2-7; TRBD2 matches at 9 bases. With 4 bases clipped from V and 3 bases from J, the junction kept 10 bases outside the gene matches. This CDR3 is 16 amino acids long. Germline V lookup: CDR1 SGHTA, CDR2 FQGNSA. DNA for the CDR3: TGTGCCAGCAGCTGGACCTCTGCGCGGGGGGGCTACGAGCAGTACTTC. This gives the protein CASSWTSARGGYEQYF.

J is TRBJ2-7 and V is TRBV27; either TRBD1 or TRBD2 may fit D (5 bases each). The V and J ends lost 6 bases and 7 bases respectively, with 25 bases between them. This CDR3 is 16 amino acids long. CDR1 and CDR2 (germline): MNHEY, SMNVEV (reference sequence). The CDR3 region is CASSRPRGTVDREQYF. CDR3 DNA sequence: TGTGCCAGCAGCCGACCTAGAGGGACGGTGGATAGGGAGCAGTACTTC.

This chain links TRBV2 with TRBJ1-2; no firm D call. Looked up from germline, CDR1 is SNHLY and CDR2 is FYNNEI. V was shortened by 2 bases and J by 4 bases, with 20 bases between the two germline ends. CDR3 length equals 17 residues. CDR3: CASSETDTAGDGYGYTF. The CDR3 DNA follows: TGTGCCAGCAGTGAAACCGATACGGCAGGAGACGGCTATGGCTACACCTTC.

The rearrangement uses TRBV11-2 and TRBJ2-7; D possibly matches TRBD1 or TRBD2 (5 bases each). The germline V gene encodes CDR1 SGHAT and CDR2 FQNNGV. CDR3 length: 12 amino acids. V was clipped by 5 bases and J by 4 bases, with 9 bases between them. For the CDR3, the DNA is TGTGCCAGCAGCCAGGGCGGGTACGAGCAGTACTTC. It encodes CASSQGGYEQYF.

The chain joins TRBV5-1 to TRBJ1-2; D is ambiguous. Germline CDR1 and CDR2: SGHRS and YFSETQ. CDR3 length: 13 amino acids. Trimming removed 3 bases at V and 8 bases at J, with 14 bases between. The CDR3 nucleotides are TGCGCCAGCAGCTCCGTGGGAGCCGGCGGCTACACCTTC. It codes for CASSSVGAGGYTF.

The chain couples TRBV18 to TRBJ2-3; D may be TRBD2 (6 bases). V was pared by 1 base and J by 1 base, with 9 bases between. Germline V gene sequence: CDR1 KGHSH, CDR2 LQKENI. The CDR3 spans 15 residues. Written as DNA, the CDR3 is TGTGCCAGCTCACCACTTGGCGGGGGCACAGATACGCAGTATTTT. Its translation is CASSPLGGGTDTQYF.

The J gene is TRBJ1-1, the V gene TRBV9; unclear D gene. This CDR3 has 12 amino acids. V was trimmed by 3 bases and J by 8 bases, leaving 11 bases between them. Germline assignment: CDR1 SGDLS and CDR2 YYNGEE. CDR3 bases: TGTGCCAGCAGCGCCCTGGAAGCAGAAGCTTTCTTT. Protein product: CASSALEAEAFF.

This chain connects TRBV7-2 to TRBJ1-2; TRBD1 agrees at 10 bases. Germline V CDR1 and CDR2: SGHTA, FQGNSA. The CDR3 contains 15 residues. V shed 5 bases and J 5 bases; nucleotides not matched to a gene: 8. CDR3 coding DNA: TGTGCCAGCAGCACCCGGACAGGGGGTCCGTATGGCTACACCTTC. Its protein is CASSTRTGGPYGYTF.

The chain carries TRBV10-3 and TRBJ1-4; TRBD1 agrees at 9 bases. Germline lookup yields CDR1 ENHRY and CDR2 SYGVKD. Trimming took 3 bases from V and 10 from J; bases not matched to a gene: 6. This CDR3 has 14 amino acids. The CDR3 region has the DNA TGTGCCATCAGTGACGGGACAGGGATTGGAAAACTGTTTTTT. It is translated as CAISDGTGIGKLFF.

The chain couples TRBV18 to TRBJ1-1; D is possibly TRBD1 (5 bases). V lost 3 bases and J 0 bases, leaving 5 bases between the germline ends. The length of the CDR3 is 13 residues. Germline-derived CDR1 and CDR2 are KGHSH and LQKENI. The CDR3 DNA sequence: TGTGCCAGCTCACCGGACATGAACACTGAAGCTTTCTTT. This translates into CASSPDMNTEAFF.

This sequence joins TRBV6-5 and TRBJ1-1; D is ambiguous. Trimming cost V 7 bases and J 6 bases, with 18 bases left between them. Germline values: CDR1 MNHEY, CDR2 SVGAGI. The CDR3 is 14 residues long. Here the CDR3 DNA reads TGTGCCAGCACTAAGGGTCCCTCGGGCCCTGAAGCTTTCTTT. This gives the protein CASTKGPSGPEAFF.

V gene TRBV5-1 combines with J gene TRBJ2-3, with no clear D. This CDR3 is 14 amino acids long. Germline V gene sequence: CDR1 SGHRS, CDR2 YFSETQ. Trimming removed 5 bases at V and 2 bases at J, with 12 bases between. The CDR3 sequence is CASSSNSLTDTQYF. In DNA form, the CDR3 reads TGCGCCAGCAGTTCTAACAGTCTCACAGATACGCAGTATTTT.

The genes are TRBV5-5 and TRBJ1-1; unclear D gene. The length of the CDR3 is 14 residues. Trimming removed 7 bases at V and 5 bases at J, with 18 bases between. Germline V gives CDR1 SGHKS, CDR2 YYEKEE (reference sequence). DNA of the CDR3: TGTGCCAGCCCCTCTTCGACGGGTGGGACTGAAGCTTTCTTT. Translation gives CASPSSTGGTEAFF.

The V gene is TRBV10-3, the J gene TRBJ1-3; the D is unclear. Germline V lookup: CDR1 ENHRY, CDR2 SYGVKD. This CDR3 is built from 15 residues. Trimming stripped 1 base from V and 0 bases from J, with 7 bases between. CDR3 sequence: CAISEFPDSGNTIYF. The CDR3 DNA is TGTGCCATCAGTGAGTTTCCGGACTCTGGAAACACCATATATTTT.